These 23 T cell receptor beta chains share one sample of origin, sequenced in a study of cytomegalovirus exposure and HLA in healthy donors. 13 Jbeta primers and 60 Vbeta primers were used for the PCR. The data were produced by immunoSEQ multiplex PCR, yet TCRdb's version contains in-frame clones alone and is incomplete. The sample gives some 120,000 clones, roughly 80% of which show up once; about 20% is in the top ten. Specimen: PBMCs. The receptors shown here come from a man aged 18 to 29 in good health and CMV-seropositive.

The chain carries TRBV6-7 and TRBJ1-1; 9 bases fit TRBD1. TRBV6-7 is noted as an ORF with a role that remains uncertain. J lost 4 bases, V lost 5 bases, and 11 bases had no gene match. The CDR3 contains 16 residues. CDR3 bases: TGTGCCAGCAGTCCCGGACAGGGGACCTTGAGCACTGAAGCTTTCTTT. Translating it yields CASSPGQGTLSTEAFF.

This clone was counted between two and nine times. This rearrangement joins TRBV2 to TRBJ1-6, with D hard to call. The germline V gene has CDR1 SNHLY and CDR2 FYNNEI. The CDR3 totals 13 residues. The germline V and J ends were trimmed by 6 bases and 8 bases, with 11 bases remaining between them. In DNA form, the CDR3 reads TGTGCCAGCAGCTTAGACGGGTATTCACCCCTCCACTTT. Translation gives CASSLDGYSPLHF.

The chain uses TRBV4-1 and TRBJ1-1; D might be TRBD1 (5 bases). V dropped 3 bases and J dropped 4 bases, with 12 bases sitting between them. The CDR3 is 14 residues long. Germline V gives CDR1 MGHRA, CDR2 YSYEKL. The CDR3 protein is CASSHFGGGTEAFF. The CDR3 DNA reads TGCGCCAGCAGCCATTTTGGGGGAGGCACTGAAGCTTTCTTT.

The V gene is TRBV6-1, the J gene TRBJ2-7, with TRBD1 identical over 11 bases. Germline-derived CDR1 and CDR2 are MNHNS and SASEGT. The CDR3 spans 13 residues. V shed 6 bases, J shed 4 bases, and the junction held 2 bases outside the gene matches. The CDR3 spells CASRGTGGYEQYF. CDR3 coding DNA: TGTGCCAGCAGGGGGACAGGGGGTTACGAGCAGTACTTC.

J is TRBJ2-1 and V is TRBV15; the D gene is possibly TRBD2 (5 bases). CDR3 length: 16 amino acids. In germline, CDR1 is LNHNV, CDR2 YYDKDF (reference sequence). V was trimmed by 0 bases and J by 4 bases, leaving 13 bases between them. The CDR3 DNA is TGTGCCACCAGCAGAGAAGCGGCCCCCGCTTACAATGAGCAGTTCTTC. Its protein product is CATSREAAPAYNEQFF.

The chain uses TRBV2 and TRBJ2-3; 15 positions match TRBD2. The length of the CDR3 is 15 residues. With V trimmed by 7 bases and J by 5 bases, 4 bases remained unmatched. The germline V gene encodes CDR1 SNHLY and CDR2 FYNNEI. The CDR3: CASTGTSGGIDTQYF. The CDR3 nucleotides read TGTGCCAGCACCGGGACTAGCGGGGGGATAGATACGCAGTATTTT. Based on the CDR3 plus reference TRBV2 and TRBJ2-3, the full variable domain is EPEVTQTPSHQVTQMGQEVILRCVPISNHLYFYWYRQILGQKVEFLVSFYNNEISEKSEIFDDQFSVERPDGSNFTLKIRSTKLEDSAMYFCASTGTSGGIDTQYFGPGTRLTVL.

The chain's CDR3 is CAWRAGSNQPQHF. The CDR3 DNA reads TGTGCCTGGAGGGCAGGAAGCAATCAGCCCCAGCATTTT. J is TRBJ1-5 and V is TRBV30, with no clear D. The germline CDR1 and CDR2 sequences are GTSNPN and SVGIG (reference sequence). The CDR3 is made up of 13 amino acids. Trimming cost V 3 bases and J 1 base, with 7 bases left between them.

The gene calls are TRBV10-1 and TRBJ2-5; D not certain. With 0 bases removed from V and 5 bases from J, the gap between germline ends came to 7 bases. The CDR3 is 13 residues long. CDR1 is WNHNN and CDR2 is SYGVQD in the germline V gene (reference sequence). The CDR3 region is CASSESHAETQYF. DNA for the CDR3: TGCGCCAGCAGTGAGTCTCACGCGGAGACCCAGTACTTC.

The chain recombines TRBV19 with TRBJ1-5, with 9 bases aligning to TRBD1. Germline trimming cut 5 bases from V and 6 bases from J; bases unmatched to any gene: 5. The CDR3 sequence is 14 residues long. Germline CDR1 reads LNHDA; CDR2 reads SQIVND (reference sequence). The CDR3 spells CASSSVTGGQPQHF. The CDR3 nucleotides read TGTGCCAGTAGTTCCGTGACAGGGGGTCAGCCCCAGCATTTT.

This sequence joins TRBV5-6 and TRBJ2-1, with 10 bases that match TRBD2. Germline lookup yields CDR1 SGHDT and CDR2 YYEEEE. The V segment lost 4 bases and the J segment 6 bases; nucleotides outside the gene matches: 7. The CDR3 has 15 residues. CDR3 coding DNA: TGTGCCAGCAGCGCGCCTAGCGGGAGCACCAATGAGCAGTTCTTC. Amino acids: CASSAPSGSTNEQFF.

V and J are TRBV5-1 and TRBJ2-7; 11 bases map to TRBD1. This CDR3 has 15 residues. Germline lookup yields CDR1 SGHRS and CDR2 YFSETQ. The trim removed 4 bases at V and 2 bases at J, leaving 5 bases unmatched. The CDR3 spells CASSLGQGDTYEQYF. The CDR3 nucleotides are TGCGCCAGCAGCCTGGGACAGGGGGACACCTACGAGCAGTACTTC. The full variable domain, in which reference TRBV5-1 and TRBJ2-7 provide the parts outside the CDR3, is KAGVTQTPRYLIKTRGQQVTLSCSPISGHRSVSWYQQTPGQGLQFLFEYFSETQRNKGNFPGRFSGRQFSNSRSEMNVSTLELGDSALYLCASSLGQGDTYEQYFGPGTRLTVT.

This chain uses TRBV6-7 with TRBJ1-5, with a weak D call TRBD1 (5 bases). TRBV6-7 is marked as an open reading frame, function uncertain. The CDR3 runs 13 residues. The V end was cut by 8 bases, the J end by 4 bases, with 12 bases between. The CDR3 here is CASRQCQNQPQHF. CDR3 coding DNA: TGTGCCAGCCGACAGTGCCAGAATCAGCCCCAGCATTTT.

J is TRBJ1-6 and V is TRBV25-1; 7 nucleotides agree with TRBD1. This CDR3 is built from 14 residues. Germline lookup yields CDR1 MGHDK and CDR2 SYGVNS. V lost 1 base to trimming and J lost 9 bases; unmatched junction nucleotides: 3. In DNA, the CDR3 is TGTGCCAGCAGTGAATGGGGGGACAGTTCACCCCTCCACTTT. Translated, it gives CASSEWGDSSPLHF. Full variable domain (missing parts from reference TRBV25-1 and TRBJ1-6): EADIYQTPRYLVIGTGKKITLECSQTMGHDKMYWYQQDPGMELHLIHYSYGVNSTEKGDLSSESTVSRIRTEHFPLTLESARPSHTSQYLCASSEWGDSSPLHFGNGTRLTVT.

This clone is classed as medium-sized. The chain joins TRBV10-3 to TRBJ2-7, with D maybe TRBD1 (5 bases). Germline values: CDR1 ENHRY, CDR2 SYGVKD. V gave up 3 bases and J gave up 5 bases, with 11 bases separating them. This CDR3 is 13 amino acids long. The CDR3 here is CAISDLRGDEQYF. The CDR3 DNA reads TGTGCCATCAGTGATCTAAGGGGTGACGAGCAGTACTTC.

This chain joins TRBV9 and TRBJ2-1, with 13 positions matching TRBD2. The CDR3 is made up of 16 amino acids. The V gene end was trimmed by 2 bases and the J gene end by 6 bases; junction bases not matched to a gene: 5. The germline CDR1 and CDR2 sequences are SGDLS and YYNGEE. The CDR3: CASSVGGTSGANEQFF. Written as DNA, the CDR3 is TGTGCCAGCAGCGTTGGGGGGACTAGCGGGGCCAATGAGCAGTTCTTC.

The sample holds a few counts of this clone. This chain links TRBV10-2 with TRBJ1-1; D is ambiguous. V was trimmed by 3 bases and J by 5 bases, leaving 10 bases between them. The CDR3 has 13 residues. Germline V CDR1 and CDR2: WSHSY, SAAADI. CDR3 sequence reads: CASSDGSGTEAFF. The CDR3 DNA is TGCGCCAGCAGTGATGGATCGGGGACTGAAGCTTTCTTT.

V is TRBV4-1 and J is TRBJ1-4, with 8 bases aligning to TRBD1. The germline V gene has CDR1 MGHRA and CDR2 YSYEKL. The ends lost 7 bases at V and 7 bases at J; junction bases unmatched: 8. This CDR3 has 14 amino acids. The CDR3: CASTLGQGSEKLFF. Here the CDR3 DNA reads TGCGCCAGCACCTTAGGACAGGGTAGTGAAAAACTGTTTTTT.

This chain connects TRBV5-1 to TRBJ2-7; perhaps TRBD1 as D (6 bases). This CDR3 has 15 amino acids. Trimming removed 5 bases at V and 2 bases at J, with 17 bases between. Germline V lookup: CDR1 SGHRS, CDR2 YFSETQ. The CDR3: CASRITGSPAYEQYF. CDR3 bases: TGCGCCAGCAGAATAACAGGGTCTCCAGCCTACGAGCAGTACTTC.

The chain is built from TRBV7-8 and TRBJ2-7; the match to TRBD2 covers 7 bases. The CDR3 totals 16 residues. The junction had 12 bases not matched to a gene; V was cut back by 5 bases and J by 2 bases. Germline loops: CDR1 SGHVS, CDR2 FQNEAQ. The CDR3, as DNA: TGTGCCAGCAGCCCTGGGGAGCGGGGACTTACCTACGAGCAGTACTTC. Translated: CASSPGERGLTYEQYF.

The chain is built from TRBV15 and TRBJ2-3, with a possible D match to TRBD2 (6 bases). The germline V gene has CDR1 LNHNV and CDR2 YYDKDF (reference sequence). V was pared by 5 bases and J by 7 bases, with 22 bases between. This CDR3 has 16 residues. The CDR3 DNA reads TGTGCCACCAGCTCCCAGGCGGGGTACCTCTCGAATACGCAGTATTTT. It translates to CATSSQAGYLSNTQYF.

This clone appeared a single time. V is TRBV13 and J is TRBJ1-2; no firm D call. Looked up from germline, CDR1 is PRHDT and CDR2 is FYEKMQ (reference sequence). The CDR3 is 13 residues long. V was trimmed by 2 bases and J by 3 bases, leaving 7 bases between them. The CDR3 loop is CASSLSRDYGYTF. DNA of the CDR3: TGTGCCAGCAGCTTATCTAGAGACTATGGCTACACCTTC.

The chain has TRBV5-1 and TRBJ1-1; D ambiguous. Germline CDR1 is SGHRS and CDR2 is YFSETQ. V lost 4 bases and J lost 5, with 12 bases in between. The CDR3 is 13 amino acids. The CDR3 sequence is CASSPARTTEAFF. In DNA form, the CDR3 reads TGCGCCAGCAGCCCTGCCAGAACAACTGAAGCTTTCTTT. The whole variable domain, remainder taken from reference TRBV5-1 and TRBJ1-1, is KAGVTQTPRYLIKTRGQQVTLSCSPISGHRSVSWYQQTPGQGLQFLFEYFSETQRNKGNFPGRFSGRQFSNSRSEMNVSTLELGDSALYLCASSPARTTEAFFGQGTRLTVV.

This chain uses TRBV28 with TRBJ1-4, with D unclear. The CDR3 extends over 12 amino acids. V was cut by 6 bases and J by 4 bases, with 6 bases left in between. CDR1 and CDR2 from the germline V gene are MDHEN and SYDVKM. CDR3 region: CASRGLNEKLFF. The CDR3 region has the DNA TGTGCCAGCAGGGGCCTTAATGAAAAACTGTTTTTT. Based on the CDR3 plus reference TRBV28 and TRBJ1-4, the full variable domain is DVKVTQSSRYLVKRTGEKVFLECVQDMDHENMFWYRQDPGLGLRLIYFSYDVKMKEKGDIPEGYSVSREKKERFSLILESASTNQTSMYLCASRGLNEKLFFGSGTQLSVL.